A single T cell receptor (beta chain) is shown here with its context. This entry comes from a study of blood T cell repertoires in COVID-19. About the study: Collection of acute and convalescent COVID-19 samples took place in the United States, Italy and Spain. From T cells, B-cell-depleted T cells, or PBMCs came the material, which was cDNA or gDNA.

Germline V gene lookup returns CDR1 LGHDT and CDR2 YNNKEL (reference sequence). The CDR3 is made up of 13 amino acids. Between the trimmed V and J ends, which lost 1 base and 5 bases, there was a span of 9 bases. Those enrolled, adults aged about 18 to 89 years, came from fewer than 25 US areas. Clones were read by immunoSEQ multiplex PCR, and TCRdb kept only the in-frame ones, dropping some. The table lists around 250,000 clones, 91% of them singletons. The specimen sequenced was PBMCs or T cells enriched from blood (not recorded which). This sequence joins TRBV3-1 (or the pseudogene TRBV3-2) and TRBJ2-7; the D is unclear. This TCR derives from a human donor in a cohort exposed to, infected with or recovered from COVID-19 (not recorded which). The donor label of this sample is uncertain. The CDR3 sequence: CASSQGARHEQYF. The DNA for the CDR3 is TGTGCCAGCAGCCAAGGGGCGCGCCACGAGCAGTACTTC.